The clone carrying this T cell receptor beta chain was counted a few times. Its antigen is as yet unknown. Germline lookup yields CDR1 MNHEY and CDR2 SVGAGI. The CDR3 runs to 13 residues. The V gene lost 5 bases and the J gene lost 6 bases, with 13 bases spanning the gap. In each sample, about 0.9-10 million cryopreserved PBMC were present before DNA extraction. This sample is drawn from a study of long-term antiretroviral therapy in people with HIV. Study details: By about a decade, the earliest samples predate the 2015 immediate-ART recommendation.

Study-level points and caveats: Comparison with controls showed narrower CDR3 length ranges in HIV repertoires. The data indicate that diversity increased after ART but remained below transplant donor controls.

This was the immunoSEQ v3.0 assay at survey level. Profiled with immunoSEQ multiplex PCR; TCRdb holds only in-frame clones, not every one. The data show approximately 15,000 clones, with roughly 73% seen just once and about 15% held by the top ten. The chain carries TRBV6-5 and TRBJ1-1; D uncertain. The material sequenced was unsorted PBMCs, taken 2.1 to 2.2 years before starting antiretroviral therapy. This TCR was recovered from a man aged 30 to 39 with HIV. The CDR3 protein is CASSETNLAEAFF. The CDR3 nucleotides read TGTGCCAGCAGTGAAACAAATCTCGCTGAAGCTTTCTTT.